This TCR beta chain was sequenced in a study of blood T cell repertoires in COVID-19. Study as a whole: Samples came from the United States, Italy and Spain, spanning acute and convalescent COVID-19. PBMCs, B-cell-depleted T cells, or T cells were the source of the cDNA or gDNA that made up the material.

Seattle-derived patients entered the study during active infection and were followed longitudinally. In the original analysis: Nucleated cell counts were estimated from reference gene primer amplification. Assay: immunoSEQ multiplex PCR; the TCRdb copy retains only in-frame clones and omits some. The DNA gave D and trimming, while V, J and clone size come from that table. The table shows about 160,000 clones, with 65% to 90% occurring only once. The sample was peripheral blood. This sequence was found in a woman between 35 and 50 years old with COVID-19, enrolled during active disease.

The CDR3 spells CASKINRGEQYF. As DNA, the CDR3 is TGTGCCAGCAAAATAAACAGGGGCGAGCAGTACTTC. The rearrangement uses TRBV12-3 or TRBV12-4 and TRBJ2-7; the match to TRBD1 covers 7 bases. With V trimmed by 7 bases and J by 6 bases, 6 bases remained unmatched. This CDR3 comprises 12 residues.